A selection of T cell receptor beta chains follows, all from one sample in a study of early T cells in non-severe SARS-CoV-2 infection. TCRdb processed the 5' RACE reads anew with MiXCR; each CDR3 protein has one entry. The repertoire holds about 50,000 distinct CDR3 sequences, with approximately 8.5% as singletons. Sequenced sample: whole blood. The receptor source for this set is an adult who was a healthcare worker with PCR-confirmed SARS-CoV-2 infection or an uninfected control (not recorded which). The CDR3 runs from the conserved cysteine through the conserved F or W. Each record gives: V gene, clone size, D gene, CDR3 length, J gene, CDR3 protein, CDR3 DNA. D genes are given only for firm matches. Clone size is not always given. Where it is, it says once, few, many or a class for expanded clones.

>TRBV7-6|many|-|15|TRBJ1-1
CASSLSVGVDTEAFF
TGTGCCAGCAGCTTATCAGTAGGGGTAGACACTGAAGCTTTCTTT
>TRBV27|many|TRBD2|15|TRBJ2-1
CASSLRLAGDREQFF
TGTGCCAGCAGTTTAAGACTAGCGGGAGACCGTGAGCAGTTCTTC
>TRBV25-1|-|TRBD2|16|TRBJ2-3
CASSDILAGTADTQYF
TGTGCCAGCAGTGACATACTAGCGGGGACCGCAGATACGCAGTATTTT
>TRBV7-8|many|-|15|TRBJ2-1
CASSLRSRGSDEQFF
TGTGCCAGCAGCTTACGGAGTAGGGGGTCGGATGAGCAGTTCTTC
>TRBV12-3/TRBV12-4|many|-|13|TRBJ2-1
CASSSTTSLEQFF
TGTGCCAGCAGTAGTACGACTAGTCTTGAGCAGTTCTTC
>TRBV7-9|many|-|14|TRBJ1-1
CASSLRVENTEAFF
TGTGCCAGCAGCTTAAGGGTTGAGAACACTGAAGCTTTCTTT
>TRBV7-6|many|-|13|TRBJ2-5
CASSSLGQETQYF
TGTGCCAGCAGCTCGTTGGGGCAAGAGACCCAGTACTTC
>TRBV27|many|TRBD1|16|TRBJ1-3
CASSLQGGDRGNTIYF
TGTGCCAGCAGCCTACAGGGGGGCGATAGGGGAAACACCATATATTTT
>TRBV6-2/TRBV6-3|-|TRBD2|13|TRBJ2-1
CASSYTTSGYQFF
TGTGCCAGCAGTTACACGACTAGCGGGTATCAGTTCTTC
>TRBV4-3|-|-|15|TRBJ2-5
CASSQDRGGGETQYF
TGCGCCAGCAGCCAAGATCGTGGGGGCGGAGAGACCCAGTACTTC
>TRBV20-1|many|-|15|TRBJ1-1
CSARDHPGGSTEAFF
TGCAGTGCTAGAGATCATCCGGGTGGGTCCACTGAAGCTTTCTTT
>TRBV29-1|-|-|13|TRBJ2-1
CSAKSRGGNEQFF
TGCAGCGCCAAATCCAGGGGGGGCAATGAGCAGTTCTTC
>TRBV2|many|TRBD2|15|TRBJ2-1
CATKRVQRDFNEQFF
TGTGCCACCAAAAGGGTCCAGCGGGACTTCAATGAGCAGTTCTTC
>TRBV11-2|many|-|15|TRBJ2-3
CASSLGRSLRDTQYF
TGTGCCAGCAGCTTAGGGCGGAGCCTCCGAGATACGCAGTATTTT
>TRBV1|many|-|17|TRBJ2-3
CTSSQGGLRPGTDTQYF
TGCACCAGCAGCCAAGGGGGGCTTCGTCCTGGCACAGATACGCAGTATTTT
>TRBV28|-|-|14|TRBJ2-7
CASSLNGIPYEQYF
TGTGCCAGCAGTCTAAACGGGATCCCCTACGAGCAGTACTTC
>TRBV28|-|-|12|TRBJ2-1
CASESSYNEQFF
TGTGCCAGTGAGAGCTCCTACAATGAGCAGTTCTTC
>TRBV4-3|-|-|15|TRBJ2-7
CTSSQDYRDYYEQYF
TGCACCAGCAGCCAAGATTACAGGGACTACTACGAGCAGTACTTC
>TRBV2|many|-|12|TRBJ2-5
CASGLRQETQYF
TGTGCCAGCGGGCTCCGCCAAGAGACCCAGTACTTC
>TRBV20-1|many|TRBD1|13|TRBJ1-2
CSARLGTGAGYTF
TGCAGTGCTAGATTAGGGACAGGGGCTGGCTACACCTTC
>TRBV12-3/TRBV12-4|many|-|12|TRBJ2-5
CASSSLTETQYF
TGTGCCAGCAGTTCCCTGACTGAGACCCAGTACTTC
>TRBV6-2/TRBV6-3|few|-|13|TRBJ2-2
CASRRDITGELFF
TGTGCCAGCAGAAGGGACATCACCGGGGAGCTGTTTTTT
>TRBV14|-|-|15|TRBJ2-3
CASSRTSTFTDTQYF
TGTGCCAGCAGCCGAACATCGACGTTCACAGATACGCAGTATTTT
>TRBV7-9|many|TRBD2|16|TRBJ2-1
CASSLMSGLARNEQFF
TGTGCCAGCAGCTTAATGTCGGGACTAGCGAGAAATGAGCAGTTCTTC
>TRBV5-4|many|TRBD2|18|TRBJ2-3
CASSLAGLAGRGTDTQYF
TGTGCCAGCAGCTTGGCCGGCCTAGCGGGACGGGGCACAGATACGCAGTATTTT
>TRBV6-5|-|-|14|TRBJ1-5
CASSYREGDQPQHF
TGTGCCAGCAGTTACAGGGAAGGCGATCAGCCCCAGCATTTT
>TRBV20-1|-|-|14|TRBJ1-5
CSARGDTFYQPQHF
TGCAGTGCTAGAGGAGACACCTTTTACCAGCCCCAGCATTTT
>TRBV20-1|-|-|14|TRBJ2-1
CSARAELKGNEQFF
TGCAGTGCTAGAGCGGAGCTTAAAGGAAATGAGCAGTTTTTC
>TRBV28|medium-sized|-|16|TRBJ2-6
CASETSQGAGANVLTF
TGTGCCAGCGAGACCTCACAGGGCGCTGGGGCCAACGTCCTGACTTTC
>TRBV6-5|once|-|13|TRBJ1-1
CASSYSMNTEAFF
TGTGCCAGCAGTTACAGCATGAACACTGAAGCTTTCTTT
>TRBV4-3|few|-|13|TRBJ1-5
CASSQDRGWTQHF
TGCGCCAGCAGCCAAGATAGAGGTTGGACCCAGCATTTT
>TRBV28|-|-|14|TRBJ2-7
CASRGGGFSYEQYF
TGTGCCAGCAGAGGAGGAGGTTTTTCCTACGAGCAGTACTTC
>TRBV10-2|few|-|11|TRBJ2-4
CASSDVDIQYF
TGCGCCAGCAGTGACGTAGACATTCAGTACTTC
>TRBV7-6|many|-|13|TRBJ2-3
CASSTRNTDTQYF
TGTGCCAGCAGCACCCGGAACACAGATACGCAGTATTTT
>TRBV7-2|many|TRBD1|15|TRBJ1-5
CASSLDRRSNQPQHF
TGTGCCAGCAGCTTGGACAGGCGATCCAATCAGCCCCAGCATTTT
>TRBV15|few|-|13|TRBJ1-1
CATSRDFSSVAFF
TGTGCCACCAGCAGAGATTTCAGCTCTGTCGCTTTCTTT
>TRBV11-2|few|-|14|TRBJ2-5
CASSPTGMEETQYF
TGTGCCAGCAGCCCTACAGGGATGGAAGAGACCCAGTACTTC
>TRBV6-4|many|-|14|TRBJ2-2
CASSRDIGSGELFF
TGTGCCAGCAGTCGGGACATAGGTTCCGGGGAGCTGTTTTTT
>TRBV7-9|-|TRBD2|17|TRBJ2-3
CASSPPPGGSGADTQYF
TGTGCCAGCAGCCCCCCGCCGGGCGGGAGTGGTGCAGATACGCAGTATTTT
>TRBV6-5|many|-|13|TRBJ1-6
CASSYMDNSPLHF
TGTGCCAGCAGTTACATGGATAATTCACCCCTCCACTTT
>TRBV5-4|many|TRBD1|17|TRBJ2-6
CASRSGTGEAGANVLTF
TGTGCCAGCAGATCCGGGACAGGGGAAGCTGGGGCCAACGTCCTGACTTTC
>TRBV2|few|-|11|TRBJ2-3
CASNYADTQYF
TGTGCCAGCAATTACGCAGATACGCAGTATTTT
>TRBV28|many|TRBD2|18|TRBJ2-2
CASSVLAGGPQNTGELFF
TGTGCCAGCAGTGTACTAGCGGGAGGGCCACAGAACACCGGGGAGCTGTTTTTT
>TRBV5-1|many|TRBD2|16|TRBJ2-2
CASRPTSGSGTGELFF
TGCGCCAGCAGACCCACTAGCGGGAGTGGTACCGGGGAGCTGTTTTTT
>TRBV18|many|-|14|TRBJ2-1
CASSPMAGSDEQFF
TGTGCCAGCTCACCTATGGCTGGTTCGGATGAGCAGTTCTTC
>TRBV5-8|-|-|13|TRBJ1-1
CASSLDKATEAFF
TGTGCCAGCAGCTTGGACAAAGCCACTGAAGCTTTCTTT
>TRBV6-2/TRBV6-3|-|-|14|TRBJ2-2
CASRWGRGAGELFF
TGTGCCAGCAGATGGGGCAGGGGAGCGGGGGAGCTGTTTTTT
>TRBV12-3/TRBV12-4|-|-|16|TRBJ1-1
CASSLKVPGAPSKAFF
TGTGCCAGCAGCTTAAAGGTACCGGGGGCGCCAAGCAAAGCTTTCTTT
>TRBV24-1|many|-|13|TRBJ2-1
CATSDYVDNEQFF
TGTGCCACCAGTGATTACGTTGACAATGAGCAGTTCTTC